Shown below are 30 T cell receptor beta chains from a single sample sequenced in a study of human T cells and chemical hapten exposure. Specified time point: patch test 1, 2 weeks after DPC sensitization. Treatment denoted: therapeutic diphenylcyclopropenone sensitization with weekly scalp DPC. Via MiXCR, TCRdb re-called the RACE reads, giving one row per CDR3 protein. The table shows approximately 70,000 distinct CDR3 sequences, with around 10% occurring only once. The specimen comprised whole blood, sampled in connection with sensitization to the hapten diphenylcyclopropenone (DPC). These receptors originate from a woman aged 40-49 years with alopecia areata. Some clones in this sample may be carry-over from other donors' samples.

The chain employs TRBV27 and TRBJ2-7; D unresolved. The germline V gene has CDR1 MNHEY and CDR2 SMNVEV (reference sequence). Trimming left V 4 bases short and J 6 bases short, with 13 bases between. The length of the CDR3 is 13 residues. The CDR3 is CASSSLRVSEQYF. The DNA of the CDR3 is TGTGCCAGCAGTTCCCTAAGGGTTTCCGAGCAGTACTTC.

This sequence joins TRBV20-1 and TRBJ2-1; D not resolved. Germline V CDR1 and CDR2: DFQATT, SNEGSKA (reference sequence). Trimming pared 1 base from V and 6 bases from J, leaving 7 bases between. This CDR3 has 12 residues. Written as DNA, the CDR3 is TGCAGTGCTAGAGGAGGTCTCAATGAGCAGTTCTTC. Translating it yields CSARGGLNEQFF.

With respect to this clonotype: This may arise from a read error, as a much more abundant clone is one base away. The J gene is TRBJ2-3, the V gene TRBV5-1, with 10 bases matching TRBD2. The CDR3 contains 15 residues. V lost 10 bases and J lost 4; bases outside the gene matches: 12. The V gene's germline CDR1 is SGHRS and CDR2 YFSETQ. This CDR3 is CAGTLSGGAPDTQYF. CDR3 DNA: TGCGCCGGCACCCTGAGCGGGGGGGCCCCAGATACGCAGTATTTT.

In its sample, this clonotype was seen many times. The chain recombines TRBV10-1 with TRBJ1-1; 10 positions agree with TRBD1. The CDR3 totals 13 residues. With V trimmed by 7 bases and J by 5 bases, 4 bases remained unmatched. Germline V lookup: CDR1 WNHNN, CDR2 SYGVQD (reference sequence). CDR3 nucleotide sequence: TGCGCCAGCACCGGACAGGGGGGTACTGAAGCTTTCTTT. Amino acids: CASTGQGGTEAFF.

This clonotype was observed at least ten times. The chain links TRBV4-3 to TRBJ1-1; 8 bases are shared with TRBD1. CDR3 length: 13 amino acids. Losses at the gene ends were 3 bases for V and 4 bases for J; bases not matched to a gene: 1. The germline CDR1 and CDR2 sequences are LGHNA and YSLEER. The CDR3 DNA reads TGCGCCAGCAGCCAGACAGGGGTCACTGAAGCTTTCTTT. It is translated as CASSQTGVTEAFF.

This clonotype has ten or more counts. The CDR3 nucleotides read TGTGCCAGCACCAAGGAGGGGAGAGGTTCTTTCTTT. Protein sequence: CASTKEGRGSFF. V usage is TRBV6-2 or TRBV6-3 and J usage is TRBJ1-1; TRBD1 is a possible D gene (5 bases). Germline CDR1 MNHEY, CDR2 SVGEGT. The CDR3 runs to 12 residues. The V end was cut by 7 bases, the J end by 12 bases, with 18 bases between.

This clonotype appeared many times. The J gene is TRBJ2-2, the V gene TRBV12-3 or TRBV12-4, with D possibly TRBD2 on 5 matching bases. Trimming took 1 base from V and 1 from J, leaving 10 bases between them. The CDR3 spans 16 residues. The CDR3 DNA reads TGTGCCAGCAGTTTAGGGGTCGGACTGAACACCGGGGAGCTGTTTTTT. As protein: CASSLGVGLNTGELFF.

V usage is TRBV5-1 and J usage is TRBJ2-3; D may correspond to TRBD1 or TRBD2 (6 bases each). V lost 7 bases and J lost 1, with 16 bases in between. Germline V gives CDR1 SGHRS, CDR2 YFSETQ. This CDR3 comprises 15 residues. The CDR3 is CASGTGTGGTDTQYF. The CDR3 DNA reads as TGCGCCAGCGGCACAGGGACTGGGGGCACAGATACGCAGTATTTT.

This clonotype was recorded many times. J is TRBJ1-3 and V is TRBV4-2; 9 bases match TRBD1. There are 17 residues in the CDR3. The junction had 13 bases not matched to a gene; V was cut back by 3 bases and J by 7 bases. Looked up from germline, CDR1 is LGHNA and CDR2 is YNFKEQ. The CDR3 region has the DNA TGTGCCAGCAGCCAGGGAATGCCGGGACAGGGTGTCAACACCATATATTTT. Translated, it gives CASSQGMPGQGVNTIYF.

This clonotype has a count of ten or more. This chain joins TRBV13 and TRBJ1-1; 7 nucleotides line up with TRBD1. This CDR3 region has 15 residues. V shed 2 bases, J shed 2 bases, and the junction held 5 bases outside the gene matches. Germline CDR1 is PRHDT and CDR2 is FYEKMQ (reference sequence). The CDR3 DNA reads TGTGCCAGCAGCTTAAGGGGACAGCAAAACACTGAAGCTTTCTTT. As protein: CASSLRGQQNTEAFF.

This chain connects TRBV4-3 to TRBJ1-6; D is unclear. This CDR3 region has 16 residues. The germline gives CDR1 LGHNA, CDR2 YSLEER. V was trimmed by 1 base and J by 2 bases, leaving 9 bases between them. The CDR3 spells CASSQAMGTYNSPLHF. CDR3 bases: TGCGCCAGCAGCCAAGCAATGGGGACCTATAATTCACCCCTCCACTTT.

This clonotype occurred a few times. V is TRBV4-2 and J is TRBJ2-3; 8 bases are shared with TRBD2. Looked up from germline, CDR1 is LGHNA and CDR2 is YNFKEQ. The trim removed 2 bases at V and 0 bases at J, leaving 4 bases unmatched. This CDR3 region has 16 residues. CDR3 protein: CASSQLLAGSTDTQYF. CDR3 bases: TGTGCCAGCAGCCAACTATTAGCGGGGAGCACAGATACGCAGTATTTT.

The chain recombines TRBV18 with TRBJ1-6; D remains unclear. The CDR3 length is 16 residues. Per the germline V gene, CDR1 is KGHSH and CDR2 is LQKENI. The germline V and J ends were trimmed by 0 bases and 7 bases, with 13 bases remaining between them. The CDR3 DNA follows: TGTGCCAGCTCACCACCGGCCGGGGTTGGAAATTCACCCCTCCACTTT. It is translated as CASSPPAGVGNSPLHF.

This clonotype has ten or more counts. The DNA for the CDR3 is TGTGCCAGCAGCGCTCCGGGACAACTGCACGAGCAGTACTTC. Its translation: CASSAPGQLHEQYF. V gene TRBV7-2 combines with J gene TRBJ2-7; weak D call: TRBD1 (6 bases). The V gene's germline CDR1 is SGHTA and CDR2 FQGNSA. The CDR3 has 14 amino acids. Trimming removed 5 bases at V and 5 bases at J, with 16 bases between.

This clonotype was picked up many times. V usage is TRBV28 and J usage is TRBJ1-5; 10 nucleotides align to TRBD1. CDR3 length equals 15 residues. Germline V gene sequence: CDR1 MDHEN, CDR2 SYDVKM. Trimming took 6 bases from V and 5 from J; bases not matched to a gene: 7. The CDR3 protein is CASSAGQGVDQPQHF. The CDR3 DNA reads TGTGCCAGCAGCGCAGGACAGGGGGTTGATCAGCCCCAGCATTTT.

This clonotype was observed at least ten times. This sequence joins TRBV5-4 and TRBJ1-4; 8 positions agree with TRBD1. This CDR3 is built from 14 residues. Germline assignment: CDR1 SGHNT and CDR2 YYREEE (reference sequence). V lost 6 bases, J lost 3 bases, and 4 bases stayed unmatched. The CDR3 DNA reads as TGTGCCAGCACTCAGGGGGCTTCTAATGAAAAACTGTTTTTT. It translates to CASTQGASNEKLFF.

This clonotype has ten or more counts. The chain is built from TRBV6-6 and TRBJ2-1; TRBD2 matches at 8 bases. Germline V gives CDR1 MNHNY, CDR2 SVGAGI (reference sequence). CDR3 size: 18 residues. With 5 bases clipped from V and 3 bases from J, the junction kept 15 bases outside the gene matches. The CDR3 coding sequence is TGTGCCAGCAGTGACCGGCGGGCGGGGGGCCCCCGCTACAATGAGCAGTTCTTC. Its translation is CASSDRRAGGPRYNEQFF.

This rearrangement joins TRBV5-1 to TRBJ2-7, with D possibly TRBD1 on 6 matching bases. V lost 7 bases and J 3 bases, leaving 17 bases between the germline ends. The CDR3 spans 14 residues. CDR1 is SGHRS, CDR2 YFSETQ, per germline. The CDR3 bases are TGCGCCAGCCGTTCCGGGACAAGCAACTACGAGCAGTACTTC. This sequence encodes CASRSGTSNYEQYF.

This clonotype was detected many times. The CDR3 sequence is CASSTMRRDPYGYTF. Here the CDR3 DNA reads TGTGCCAGCAGCACAATGAGGAGGGACCCCTATGGCTACACCTTC. The chain has TRBV21-1 and TRBJ1-2. TRBV21-1 is noted as a pseudogene. The CDR3 sequence is 15 residues long.

CDR3 residues: CSAGASPGNNEQFF. CDR3 sequence (DNA): TGCAGTGCCGGCGCTAGCCCGGGAAACAATGAGCAGTTCTTC. The rearrangement links TRBV20-1 to TRBJ2-1; D is possibly TRBD2 (5 bases). Germline V gives CDR1 DFQATT, CDR2 SNEGSKA (reference sequence). Trimming pared 6 bases from V and 5 bases from J, leaving 17 bases between. The CDR3 is made up of 14 amino acids.

This sequence joins TRBV29-1 and TRBJ2-7; D remains unclear. CDR1 and CDR2 from the germline V gene are SQVTM and ANQGSEA. The V end was cut by 3 bases, the J end by 6 bases, with 6 bases between. There are 10 residues in the CDR3. CDR3 protein: CSVESGEQYF. The CDR3 nucleotides read TGCAGCGTTGAGTCAGGCGAGCAGTACTTC.

This clonotype was seen many times. The chain links TRBV12-3 or TRBV12-4 to TRBJ1-5, with D unclear. This CDR3 is 14 amino acids long. Trimming stripped 6 bases from V and 0 bases from J, with 9 bases between. The CDR3 nucleotides read TGTGCCAGCAGCCCCCAGCATAGCAATCAGCCCCAGCATTTT. Translation gives CASSPQHSNQPQHF.

The chain carries TRBV18 and TRBJ2-1; no firm D call. The CDR3 is 13 amino acids. V was cut by 1 base and J by 4 bases, with 5 bases left in between. The germline V gene has CDR1 KGHSH and CDR2 LQKENI. In DNA form, the CDR3 reads TGTGCCAGCTCACCACAGGAATACAATGAGCAGTTCTTC. Amino acid sequence: CASSPQEYNEQFF.

The rearrangement links TRBV20-1 to TRBJ2-3; 9 bases fit TRBD2. Germline lookup yields CDR1 DFQATT and CDR2 SNEGSKA (reference sequence). J lost 2 bases, V lost 5 bases, and 5 bases had no gene match. This CDR3 region has 14 residues. The CDR3 reads CSAPTSGSTDTQYF. DNA for the CDR3: TGCAGTGCTCCTACTAGCGGGTCCACAGATACGCAGTATTTT.

On this clonotype: A much larger clone differs from this one at a single base, so this may be a read error. The chain joins TRBV7-6 to TRBJ2-3; tentative D call: TRBD1 (5 bases). Germline values: CDR1 SGHVS, CDR2 FNYEAQ. The CDR3 length is 16 residues. For the CDR3, the DNA is TGTGTCAGCAGCTTCGCCAGGGTGGTCGGGACAGATACGCAGTATTTT. It yields the protein CVSSFARVVGTDTQYF.

This clonotype has ten or more counts. The chain combines TRBV18 with TRBJ1-5; 7 nucleotides match TRBD1. J was trimmed by 6 bases and V by 5 bases; bases with no gene match: 4. Germline-derived CDR1 and CDR2 are KGHSH and LQKENI. This CDR3 comprises 13 residues. The CDR3: CASSVQGSQPQHF. The CDR3 DNA follows: TGTGCCAGCTCAGTACAGGGGTCTCAGCCCCAGCATTTT. Looking up the rest from reference TRBV18 and TRBJ1-5 gives the full variable domain: NAGVMQNPRHLVRRRGQEARLRCSPMKGHSHVYWYRQLPEEGLKFMVYLQKENIIDESGMPKERFSAEFPKEGPSILRIQQVVRGDSAAYFCASSVQGSQPQHFGDGTRLSIL.

Only a few counts were recorded for this clonotype. The chain joins TRBV5-1 to TRBJ2-7, with 11 nucleotides matching TRBD1. The CDR3 loop spans 14 amino acids. The V gene's germline CDR1 is SGHRS and CDR2 YFSETQ. With 5 bases clipped from V and 6 bases from J, the junction kept 7 bases outside the gene matches. DNA for the CDR3: TGCGCCAGCAGGCGAGGACAGGGGGCCGCCGAGCAGTACTTC. It translates to CASRRGQGAAEQYF.

This clonotype was observed many times. The chain uses TRBV14 and TRBJ2-5; TRBD1 matches at 9 bases. The CDR3 is 14 amino acids. After removal of 0 bases from V and 6 bases from J, the junction contained 2 bases not matched to a gene. Germline V gene sequence: CDR1 SGHDN, CDR2 FVKESK. CDR3 region: CASSQEQGAKTQYF. The CDR3 nucleotides are TGTGCCAGCAGCCAAGAACAGGGGGCGAAGACCCAGTACTTC.

This clonotype was seen at least ten times. The junction differs from germline at one of its ends, possibly a read error. V usage is TRBV7-8 and J usage is TRBJ1-3; D unclear. The length of the CDR3 is 16 residues. Germline V CDR1 and CDR2: SGHVS, FQNEAQ. The CDR3 spells CASSSGPNSSENTIYF. In DNA form, the CDR3 reads TGTGCCAGCAGCTCGGGCCCAAACTCCTCTGAAAACACCATATATTTT.

This clonotype appeared many times. The V and J genes are TRBV7-9 and TRBJ2-5; 7 positions agree with TRBD1. This CDR3 comprises 14 residues. The junction had 2 bases not matched to a gene; V was cut back by 3 bases and J by 1 base. CDR1 and CDR2 from the germline V gene are SEHNR and FQNEAQ (reference sequence). The CDR3 here is CASSLWDSQETQYF. In nucleotides, the CDR3 is TGTGCCAGCAGCTTGTGGGACAGCCAAGAGACCCAGTACTTC.